This T cell receptor beta chain was captured in a study of blood T cell repertoires in COVID-19. In this sample, this clone turned up once. Germline V lookup: CDR1 MNHEY, CDR2 SVGAGI. Trimming took 6 bases from V and 0 from J; bases not matched to a gene: 5. The CDR3 has 15 amino acids. As processed by the authors: Nucleated cell number was recorded as an estimate derived from reference gene primer amplification. The assay was immunoSEQ multiplex PCR, and TCRdb's table has in-frame clones only and misses some. That table gives V, J and clone size, and the DNA gave D and trimming. The data contain roughly 100,000 clones, roughly 87% of them singletons.

The chain uses TRBV6-5 and TRBJ2-7, with 10 nucleotides matching TRBD2. This TCR was recovered from a woman at least 80 years old with active COVID-19. Input material: peripheral blood. The CDR3 bases are TGTGCCAGCAGGATTACTAGCGGGACCTCCTACGAGCAGTACTTC. This sequence encodes CASRITSGTSYEQYF.